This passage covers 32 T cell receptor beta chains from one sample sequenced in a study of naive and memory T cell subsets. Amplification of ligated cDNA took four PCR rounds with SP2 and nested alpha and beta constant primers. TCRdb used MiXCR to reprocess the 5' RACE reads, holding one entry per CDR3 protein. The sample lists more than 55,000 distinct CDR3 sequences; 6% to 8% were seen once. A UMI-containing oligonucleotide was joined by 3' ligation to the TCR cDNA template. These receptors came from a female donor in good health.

The CDR3 DNA reads TGTGCCAGCAGCCTAAGGACAGGGGAGACTGAAAAACTGTTTTTT. The encoded protein is CASSLRTGETEKLFF. The gene calls are TRBV5-4 and TRBJ1-4; 9 bases are shared with TRBD1. Germline V gene lookup returns CDR1 SGHNT and CDR2 YYREEE (reference sequence). The CDR3 runs 15 residues. J was trimmed by 7 bases and V by 4 bases; bases with no gene match: 8.

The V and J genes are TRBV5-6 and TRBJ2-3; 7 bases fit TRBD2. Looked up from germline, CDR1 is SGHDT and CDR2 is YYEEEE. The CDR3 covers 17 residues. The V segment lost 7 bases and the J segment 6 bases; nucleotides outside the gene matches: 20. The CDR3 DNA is TGTGCCAGCCACTGGTTCCCCCTAGGTGGGGGAGGGGATACGCAGTATTTT. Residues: CASHWFPLGGGGDTQYF. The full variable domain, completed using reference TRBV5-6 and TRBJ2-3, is DAGVTQSPTHLIKTRGQQVTLRCSPKSGHDTVSWYQQALGQGPQFIFQYYEEEERQRGNFPDRFSGHQFPNYSSELNVNALLLGDSALYLCASHWFPLGGGGDTQYFGPGTRLTVL.

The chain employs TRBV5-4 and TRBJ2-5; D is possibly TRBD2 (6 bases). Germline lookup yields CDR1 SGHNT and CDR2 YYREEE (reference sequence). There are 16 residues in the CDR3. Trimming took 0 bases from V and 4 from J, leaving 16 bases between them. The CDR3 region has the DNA TGTGCCAGCAGCTTGGGACCGGGACTTCGGGGAGAGACCCAGTACTTC. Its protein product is CASSLGPGLRGETQYF.

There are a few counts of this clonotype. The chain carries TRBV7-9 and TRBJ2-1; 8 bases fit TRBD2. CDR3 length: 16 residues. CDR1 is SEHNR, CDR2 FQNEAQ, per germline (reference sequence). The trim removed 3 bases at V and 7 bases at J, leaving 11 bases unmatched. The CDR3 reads CASSFSLAGFGNEQFF. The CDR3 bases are TGTGCCAGCAGCTTCTCCTTAGCGGGGTTCGGGAATGAGCAGTTCTTC.

CDR3 protein: CASRAREGGNSPLHF. DNA of the CDR3: TGTGCCAGCAGGGCACGGGAGGGGGGCAATTCACCCCTCCACTTT. The chain couples TRBV7-2 to TRBJ1-6; tentatively, D is TRBD1 (6 bases). Germline V CDR1 and CDR2: SGHTA, FQGNSA. The CDR3 has 15 residues. With 6 bases removed from V and 7 bases from J, the gap between germline ends came to 16 bases.

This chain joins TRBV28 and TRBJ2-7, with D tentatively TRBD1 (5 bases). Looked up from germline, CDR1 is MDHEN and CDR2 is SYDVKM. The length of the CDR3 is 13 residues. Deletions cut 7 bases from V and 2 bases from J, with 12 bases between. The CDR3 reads CASTPQGPYEQYF. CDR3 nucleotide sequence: TGTGCCAGCACCCCTCAGGGCCCCTACGAGCAGTACTTC.

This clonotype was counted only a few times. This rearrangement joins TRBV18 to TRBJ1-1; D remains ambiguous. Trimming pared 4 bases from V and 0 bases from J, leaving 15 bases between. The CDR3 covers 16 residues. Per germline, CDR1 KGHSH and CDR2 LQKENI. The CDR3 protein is CASSQSPPLMNTEAFF. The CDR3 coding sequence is TGTGCCAGCTCACAATCCCCCCCTTTAATGAACACTGAAGCTTTCTTT.

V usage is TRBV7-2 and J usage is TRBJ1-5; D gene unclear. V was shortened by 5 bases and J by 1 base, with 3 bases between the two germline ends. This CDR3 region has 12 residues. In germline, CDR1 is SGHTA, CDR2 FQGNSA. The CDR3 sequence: CASSASNQPQHF. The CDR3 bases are TGTGCCAGCAGCGCAAGCAATCAGCCCCAGCATTTT. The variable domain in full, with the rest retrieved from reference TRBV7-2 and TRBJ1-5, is GAGVSQSPSNKVTEKGKDVELRCDPISGHTALYWYRQSLGQGLEFLIYFQGNSAPDKSGLPSDRFSAERTGGSVSTLTIQRTQQEDSAVYLCASSASNQPQHFGDGTRLSIL.

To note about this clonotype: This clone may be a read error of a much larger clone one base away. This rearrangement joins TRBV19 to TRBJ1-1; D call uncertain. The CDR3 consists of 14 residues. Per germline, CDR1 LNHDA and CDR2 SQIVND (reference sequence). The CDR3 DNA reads TGTGCCAGTAAGGAACTCAACCCTATCACTGAAGCTTTATTT. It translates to CASKELNPITEALF. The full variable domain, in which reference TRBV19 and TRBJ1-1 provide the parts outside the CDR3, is DGGITQSPKYLFRKEGQNVTLSCEQNLNHDAMYWYRQDPGQGLRLIYYSQIVNDFQKGDIAEGYSVSREKKESFPLTVTSAQKNPTAFYLCASKELNPITEALFGQGTRLTVV.

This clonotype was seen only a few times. The CDR3 coding sequence is TGCGCCAGCAGCCAAGCCCCTTCGTGGGGAGAAGGGAACACTGAAGCTTTCTTT. Protein: CASSQAPSWGEGNTEAFF. The chain couples TRBV4-3 to TRBJ1-1, with no clear D. From germline, CDR1 is LGHNA and CDR2 YSLEER. This CDR3 has 18 residues. The ends were cut back, 1 base at V and 1 base at J, with 19 bases in the middle.

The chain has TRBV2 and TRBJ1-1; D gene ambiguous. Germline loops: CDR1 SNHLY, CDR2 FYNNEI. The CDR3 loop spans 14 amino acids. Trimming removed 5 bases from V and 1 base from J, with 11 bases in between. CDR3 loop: CASSKSGKNTEAFF. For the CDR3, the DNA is TGTGCCAGCAGTAAATCCGGGAAGAACACTGAAGCTTTCTTT.

The CDR3 nucleotides read TGTGCCAGCCAGCGACAGGGGGCGAGTACTGAAGCTTTCTTT. Residues: CASQRQGASTEAFF. V is TRBV6-5 and J is TRBJ1-1; 10 bases align to TRBD1. The CDR3 spans 14 residues. CDR1 is MNHEY and CDR2 is SVGAGI in the germline V gene. The V segment lost 8 bases and the J segment 5 bases; nucleotides outside the gene matches: 8.

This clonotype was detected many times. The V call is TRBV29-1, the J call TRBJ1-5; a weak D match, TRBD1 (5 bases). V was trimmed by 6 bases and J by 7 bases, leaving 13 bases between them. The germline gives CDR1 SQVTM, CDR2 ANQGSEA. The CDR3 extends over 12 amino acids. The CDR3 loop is CSVGGSGQPQHF. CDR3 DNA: TGCAGCGTCGGAGGTTCAGGGCAGCCCCAGCATTTT. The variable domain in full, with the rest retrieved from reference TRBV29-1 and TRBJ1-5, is SAVISQKPSRDICQRGTSLTIQCQVDSQVTMMFWYRQQPGQSLTLIATANQGSEATYESGFVIDKFPISRPNLTFSTLTVSNMSPEDSSIYLCSVGGSGQPQHFGDGTRLSIL.

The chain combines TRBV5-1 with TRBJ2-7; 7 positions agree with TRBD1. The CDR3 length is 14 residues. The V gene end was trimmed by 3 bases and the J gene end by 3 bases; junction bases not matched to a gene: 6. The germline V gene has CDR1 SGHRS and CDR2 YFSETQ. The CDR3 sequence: CASSSPGQNYEQYF. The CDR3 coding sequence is TGCGCCAGCAGCTCTCCGGGACAGAACTACGAGCAGTACTTC.

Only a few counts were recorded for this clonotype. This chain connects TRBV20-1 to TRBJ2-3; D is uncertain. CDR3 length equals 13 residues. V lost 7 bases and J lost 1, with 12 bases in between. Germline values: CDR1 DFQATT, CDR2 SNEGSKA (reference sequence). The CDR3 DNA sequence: TGCAGTGTTCCGGCTCTGGGCACAGATACGCAGTATTTT. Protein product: CSVPALGTDTQYF.

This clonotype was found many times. The CDR3 spells CSVENGPYGYTF. In DNA form, the CDR3 reads TGCAGCGTTGAAAACGGGCCATATGGCTACACCTTC. The V gene is TRBV29-1, the J gene TRBJ1-2; D not resolved. The CDR3 is made up of 12 amino acids. Per germline, CDR1 SQVTM and CDR2 ANQGSEA. Trimming took 2 bases from V and 5 from J, leaving 9 bases between them.

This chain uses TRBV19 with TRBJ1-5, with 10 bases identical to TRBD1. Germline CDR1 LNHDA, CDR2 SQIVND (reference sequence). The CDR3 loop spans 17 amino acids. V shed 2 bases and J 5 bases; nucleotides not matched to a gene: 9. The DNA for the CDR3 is TGTGCCAGTAGTATATCCGGGACAGGGGAGTTCTATCAGCCCCAGCATTTT. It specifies CASSISGTGEFYQPQHF. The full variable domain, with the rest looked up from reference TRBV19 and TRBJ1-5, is DGGITQSPKYLFRKEGQNVTLSCEQNLNHDAMYWYRQDPGQGLRLIYYSQIVNDFQKGDIAEGYSVSREKKESFPLTVTSAQKNPTAFYLCASSISGTGEFYQPQHFGDGTRLSIL.

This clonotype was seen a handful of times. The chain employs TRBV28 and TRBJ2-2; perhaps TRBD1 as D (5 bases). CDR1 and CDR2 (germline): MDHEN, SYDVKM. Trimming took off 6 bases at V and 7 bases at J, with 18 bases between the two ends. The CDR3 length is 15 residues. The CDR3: CASRASAGLYGELFF. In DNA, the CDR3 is TGTGCCAGCAGAGCGTCTGCAGGGCTCTACGGGGAGCTGTTTTTT.

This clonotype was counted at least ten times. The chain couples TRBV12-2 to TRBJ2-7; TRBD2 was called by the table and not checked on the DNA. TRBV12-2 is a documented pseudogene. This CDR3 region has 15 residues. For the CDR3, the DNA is TGTGCAAGTCGCTTAGCGGCTAGCGGGGGATACGAGCAGTACTTC. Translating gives CASRLAASGGYEQYF.

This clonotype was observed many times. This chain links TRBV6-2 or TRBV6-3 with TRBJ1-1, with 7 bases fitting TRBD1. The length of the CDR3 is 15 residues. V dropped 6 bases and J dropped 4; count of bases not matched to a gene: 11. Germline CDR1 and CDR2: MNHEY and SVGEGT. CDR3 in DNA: TGTGCCAGCAGCCCGGGACAGCTAGGGACCACTGAAGCTTTCTTT. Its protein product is CASSPGQLGTTEAFF.

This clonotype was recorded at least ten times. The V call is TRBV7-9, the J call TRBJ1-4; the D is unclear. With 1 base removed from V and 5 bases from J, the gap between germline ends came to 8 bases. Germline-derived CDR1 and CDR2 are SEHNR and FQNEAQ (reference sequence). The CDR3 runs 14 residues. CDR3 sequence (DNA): TGTGCCAGCAGCTTAGAGGTTACGAATGAAAAACTGTTTTTT. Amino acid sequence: CASSLEVTNEKLFF.

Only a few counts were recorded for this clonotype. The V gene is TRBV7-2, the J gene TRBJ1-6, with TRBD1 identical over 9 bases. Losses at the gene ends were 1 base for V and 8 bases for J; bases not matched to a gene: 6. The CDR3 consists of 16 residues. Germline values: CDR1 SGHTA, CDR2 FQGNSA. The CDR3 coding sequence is TGTGCCAGCAGCTTAGAGACAGGGGGATTCCATTCACCCCTCCACTTT. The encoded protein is CASSLETGGFHSPLHF.

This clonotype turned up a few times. The CDR3 region is CASRLGGQYNSPLHF. Here the CDR3 DNA reads TGTGCCAGCAGGCTCGGAGGGCAATATAATTCACCCCTCCACTTT. The chain carries TRBV19 and TRBJ1-6; D is ambiguous. The CDR3 has 15 residues. Germline lookup yields CDR1 LNHDA and CDR2 SQIVND (reference sequence). V lost 9 bases to trimming and J lost 4 bases, with 16 bases between them. The variable domain in full, with the rest retrieved from reference TRBV19 and TRBJ1-6, is DGGITQSPKYLFRKEGQNVTLSCEQNLNHDAMYWYRQDPGQGLRLIYYSQIVNDFQKGDIAEGYSVSREKKESFPLTVTSAQKNPTAFYLCASRLGGQYNSPLHFGNGTRLTVT.

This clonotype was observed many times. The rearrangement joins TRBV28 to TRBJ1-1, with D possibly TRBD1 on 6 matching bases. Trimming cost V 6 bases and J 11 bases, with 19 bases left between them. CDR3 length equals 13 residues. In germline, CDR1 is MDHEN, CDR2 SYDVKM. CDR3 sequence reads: CASRAGTSLAAFF. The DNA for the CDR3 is TGTGCCAGCAGGGCCGGGACAAGCCTTGCCGCTTTCTTT.

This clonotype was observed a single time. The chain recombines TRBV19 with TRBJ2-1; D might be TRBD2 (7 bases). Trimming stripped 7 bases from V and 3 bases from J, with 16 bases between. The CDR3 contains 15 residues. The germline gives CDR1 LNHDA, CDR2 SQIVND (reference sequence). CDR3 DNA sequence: TGTGCCAGTACCATGGGGGGGGCCAGCTACAATGAGCAGTTCTTC. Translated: CASTMGGASYNEQFF.

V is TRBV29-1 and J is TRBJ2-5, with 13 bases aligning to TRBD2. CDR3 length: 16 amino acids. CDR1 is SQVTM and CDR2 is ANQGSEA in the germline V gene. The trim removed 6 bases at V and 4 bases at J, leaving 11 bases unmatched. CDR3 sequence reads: CSVHPRTSGGGETQYF. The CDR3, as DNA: TGCAGCGTCCACCCTCGGACTAGCGGGGGCGGAGAGACCCAGTACTTC. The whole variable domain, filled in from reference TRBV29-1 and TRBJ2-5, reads SAVISQKPSRDICQRGTSLTIQCQVDSQVTMMFWYRQQPGQSLTLIATANQGSEATYESGFVIDKFPISRPNLTFSTLTVSNMSPEDSSIYLCSVHPRTSGGGETQYFGPGTRLLVL.

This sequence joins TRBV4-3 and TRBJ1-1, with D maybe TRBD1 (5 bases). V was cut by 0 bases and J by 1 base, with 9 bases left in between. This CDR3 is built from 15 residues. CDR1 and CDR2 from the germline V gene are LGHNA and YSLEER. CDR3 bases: TGCGCCAGCAGCCAAGAGAGGGGCAGGAACACTGAAGCTTTCTTT. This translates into CASSQERGRNTEAFF.

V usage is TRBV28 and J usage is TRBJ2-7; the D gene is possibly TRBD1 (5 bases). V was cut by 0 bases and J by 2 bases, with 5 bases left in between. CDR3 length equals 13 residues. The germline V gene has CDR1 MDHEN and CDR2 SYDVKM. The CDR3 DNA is TGTGCCAGCAGTTTATGGGACACCTACGAGCAGTACTTC. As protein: CASSLWDTYEQYF. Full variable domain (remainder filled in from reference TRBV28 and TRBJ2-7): DVKVTQSSRYLVKRTGEKVFLECVQDMDHENMFWYRQDPGLGLRLIYFSYDVKMKEKGDIPEGYSVSREKKERFSLILESASTNQTSMYLCASSLWDTYEQYFGPGTRLTVT.

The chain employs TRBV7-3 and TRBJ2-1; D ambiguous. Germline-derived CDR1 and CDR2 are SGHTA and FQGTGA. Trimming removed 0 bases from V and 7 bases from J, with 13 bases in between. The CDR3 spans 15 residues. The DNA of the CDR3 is TGTGCCAGCAGCTTAACTGTTAGACTGCAGAATGAGCAGTTCTTC. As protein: CASSLTVRLQNEQFF.

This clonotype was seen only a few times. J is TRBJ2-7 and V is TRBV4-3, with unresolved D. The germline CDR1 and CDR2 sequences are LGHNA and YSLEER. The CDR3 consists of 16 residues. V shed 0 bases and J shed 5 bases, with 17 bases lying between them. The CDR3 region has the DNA TGCGCCAGCAGCCAAGATTGGGTGGCAGCCCGCGACGAGCAGTACTTC. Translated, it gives CASSQDWVAARDEQYF.

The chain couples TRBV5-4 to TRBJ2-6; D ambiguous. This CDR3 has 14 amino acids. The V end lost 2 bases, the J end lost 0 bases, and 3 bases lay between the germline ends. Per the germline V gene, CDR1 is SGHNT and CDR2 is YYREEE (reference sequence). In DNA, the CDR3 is TGTGCCAGCAGCTTCTACTCTGGGGCCAACGTCCTGACTTTC. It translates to CASSFYSGANVLTF.

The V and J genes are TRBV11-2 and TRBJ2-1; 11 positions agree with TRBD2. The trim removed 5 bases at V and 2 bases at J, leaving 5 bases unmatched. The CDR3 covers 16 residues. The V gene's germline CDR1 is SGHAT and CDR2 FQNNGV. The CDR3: CASSSLAGGAYNEQFF. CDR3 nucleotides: TGTGCCAGCAGCAGTTTAGCGGGGGGGGCCTACAATGAGCAGTTCTTC.